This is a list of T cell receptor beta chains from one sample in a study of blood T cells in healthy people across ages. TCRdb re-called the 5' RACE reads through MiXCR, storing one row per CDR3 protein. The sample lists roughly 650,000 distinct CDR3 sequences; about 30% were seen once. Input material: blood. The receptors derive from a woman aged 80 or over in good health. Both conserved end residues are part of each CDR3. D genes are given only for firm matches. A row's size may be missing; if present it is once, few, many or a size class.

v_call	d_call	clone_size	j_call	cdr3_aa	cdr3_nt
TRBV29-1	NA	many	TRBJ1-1	CSYGHGSTEAFF	TGCAGCTACGGACATGGGTCCACTGAAGCTTTCTTT
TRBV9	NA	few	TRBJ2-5	CASSVWGFQETQYF	TGTGCCAGCAGCGTATGGGGGTTCCAAGAGACCCAGTACTTC
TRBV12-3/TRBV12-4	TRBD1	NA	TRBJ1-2	CASSLSGQAGYTF	TGTGCCAGCAGCCTAAGCGGACAGGCAGGCTACACCTTC
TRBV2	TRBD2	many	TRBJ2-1	CASTKGSAGGPSNEQFF	TGTGCCAGCACCAAAGGGTCGGCGGGGGGGCCCAGCAATGAGCAGTTCTTC
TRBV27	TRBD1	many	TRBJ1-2	CASSLRGQGALSYGYTF	TGTGCCAGCAGTCTCCGGGGACAGGGGGCGCTTAGCTATGGCTACACCTTC
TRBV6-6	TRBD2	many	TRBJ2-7	CASSYSARGGYEQYF	TGTGCCAGCAGTTACTCGGCGCGGGGGGGATACGAGCAGTACTTC
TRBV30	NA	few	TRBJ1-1	CARRDPPGDAFF	TGTGCCCGTCGGGACCCTCCTGGGGATGCTTTCTTT
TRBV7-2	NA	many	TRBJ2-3	CASSPEGGLPGKQYF	TGTGCCAGCAGCCCCGAGGGGGGACTACCTGGGAAGCAGTATTTT
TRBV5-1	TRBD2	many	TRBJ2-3	CASSRPASGGGVDTQYF	TGCGCCAGCAGCCGACCAGCCAGCGGGGGGGGAGTAGATACGCAGTATTTT
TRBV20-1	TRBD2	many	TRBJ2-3	CSASTSIANTQYF	TGCAGTGCTTCGACTAGCATCGCGAATACGCAGTATTTT
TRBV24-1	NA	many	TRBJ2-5	CATSDPRAMSGTQYF	TGTGCCACCAGTGATCCCCGGGCGATGTCAGGGACCCAGTACTTC
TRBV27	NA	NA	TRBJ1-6	CAGSSRRESPLHF	TGTGCCGGCAGTAGTAGGAGGGAATCACCCCTCCACTTT
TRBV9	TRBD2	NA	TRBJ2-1	CASSARGGRAPYNEQFF	TGTGCCAGCAGCGCGAGGGGCGGGAGGGCCCCCTACAATGAGCAGTTCTTC
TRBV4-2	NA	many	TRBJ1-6	CASSQERTPGVNSPLHF	TGTGCCAGCAGCCAGGAACGGACCCCGGGCGTGAACTCACCCCTCCACTTT
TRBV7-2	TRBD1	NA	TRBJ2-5	CASSLDRARETQYF	TGTGCCAGCAGCTTGGACAGGGCACGAGAGACCCAGTACTTC
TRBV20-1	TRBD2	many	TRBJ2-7	CSAAGTSAHEQYF	TGCAGTGCTGCCGGGACTAGCGCCCACGAGCAGTACTTC
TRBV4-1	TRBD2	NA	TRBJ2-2	CASSQVPGGAWSGELFF	TGCGCCAGCAGCCAAGTCCCCGGGGGGGCCTGGTCCGGGGAGCTGTTTTTT
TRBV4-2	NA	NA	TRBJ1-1	CASSQEPLRIIKNTEAFF	TGTGCCAGCAGCCAAGAACCCCTTCGGATAATCAAGAACACTGAAGCTTTCTTT
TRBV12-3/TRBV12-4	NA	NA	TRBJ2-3	CASSFPAGQNAQYF	TGTGCCAGCAGTTTCCCAGCGGGTCAAAATGCGCAGTATTTT
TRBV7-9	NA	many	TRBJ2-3	CASSLFGDTQYF	TGTGCCAGCAGCTTGTTCGGAGATACGCAGTATTTT
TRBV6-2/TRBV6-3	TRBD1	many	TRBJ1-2	CASSRQGADYGYTF	TGTGCCAGCAGCAGACAGGGGGCGGACTATGGCTACACCTTC
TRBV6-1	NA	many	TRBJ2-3	CASSARTSSTDTQYF	TGTGCCAGCAGTGCGCGGACGTCTAGCACAGATACGCAGTATTTT
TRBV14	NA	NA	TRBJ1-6	CASSQEQGSWSPLHF	TGTGCCAGCAGCCAAGAACAGGGTTCGTGGTCACCCCTCCACTTT